This TCR beta chain was identified during a study of blood T cell repertoires in COVID-19. Overall study: T cells, B-cell-depleted T cells, or PBMCs provided the cDNA or gDNA that served as material.

In its sample, this clone was seen a few times. Germline-derived CDR1 and CDR2 are SGHRS and YFSETQ. The trim removed 0 bases at V and 3 bases at J, leaving 8 bases unmatched. The CDR3 length is 17 residues. TCRdb keeps only in-frame clones here, not all; method: immunoSEQ multiplex PCR. Of about 18,000 clones listed, about 86% were seen once; the top ten hold over 8.5%. Sequencing was done on a sample of peripheral blood. V and J are TRBV5-1 and TRBJ2-2; the match to TRBD2 covers 7 bases. The TCR sequence derives from a human donor in a cohort sampled during active COVID-19. In DNA, the CDR3 is TGCGCCAGCAGCTTGGGTAGCGGGTCTGGACACACCGGGGAGCTGTTTTTT. Its protein is CASSLGSGSGHTGELFF.